The text below deals with one T cell receptor beta chain. The antigen is not known. The sample is drawn from a study of cytomegalovirus exposure and HLA in healthy donors. Study outcomes and limitations: It was reported that TCR beta sequences correctly inferred the HLA-A and HLA-B alleles for most subjects. TCR association rates varied by HLA locus in a later analysis, with DRB1 highest and HLA-C lowest. It is likely that the observed cluster of highly shared sequence variants was a sequencing artifact. With further analysis later on, most CMV-associated TCR beta chains appeared HLA-restricted.

Researchers ran the PCR with 60 Vbeta and 13 Jbeta primers. The table came from immunoSEQ multiplex PCR; TCRdb's copy has only in-frame clones and leaves some out. The sample lists 82,000 or so clones; roughly four fifths were seen once. Material for sequencing was PBMCs. This TCR derives from a woman aged 50 to 65 in good health and CMV-seropositive.

The CDR3 spells CASSNSRAGVGIAKNIQYF. The CDR3 region has the DNA TGTGCCAGCAGCAATTCTCGGGCAGGGGTGGGTATAGCCAAAAACATTCAGTACTTC. The chain carries TRBV11-3 and TRBJ2-4; weak D call: TRBD1 (6 bases). CDR1 and CDR2 (germline): SGHNT, YENEEA. The CDR3 spans 19 residues. V was pared by 5 bases and J by 0 bases, with 23 bases between. The whole variable domain, remainder taken from reference TRBV11-3 and TRBJ2-4, is EAGVVQSPRYKIIEKKQPVAFWCNPISGHNTLYWYLQNLGQGPELLIRYENEEAVDDSQLPKDRFSAERLKGVDSTLKIQPAELGDSAVYLCASSNSRAGVGIAKNIQYFGAGTRLSVL.